This TCR beta chain was observed in a study of shared clonotypes between healthy human individuals. The CDR3 has 13 residues. Per germline, CDR1 MNHEY and CDR2 SMNVEV (reference sequence). Trimming cost V 3 bases and J 3 bases, with 5 bases left between them. Ten immunoSEQ deep assay plates were used to sequence unsorted PBMC DNA. The repertoire was sequenced with immunoSEQ multiplex PCR; TCRdb's copy has only in-frame clones and lacks some. The sample has roughly 500,000 clones; approximately 85% are singletons. The unsorted samples had some 90 million PBMCs used for genomic DNA. Input material: PBMCs. The clonotype originates from a woman aged 40 to 50 in good health. Some clones in this sample may be carry-over from other donors' samples. The rearrangement uses TRBV27 and TRBJ2-2, with D uncertain. The CDR3, as DNA: TGTGCCAGCAGTTTTGTTGACACCGGGGAGCTGTTTTTT. Translating gives CASSFVDTGELFF.